These 27 T cell receptor beta chains came from one sample sequenced in a study of blood T cells in healthy people across ages. With a J-beta primer mix and a sample-barcoded 5' primer, a second PCR ran about 6 to 11 cycles. In TCRdb, the 5' RACE reads were re-called with MiXCR into one record per CDR3 protein. The sample yields about a million distinct CDR3 sequences, roughly 47% seen once. Sequencing input: blood. These TCRs come from a woman between 55 and 75 years old in good health.

Notes on this clonotype: A clone one base away is much larger, so this may be a read error. The chain has TRBV29-1 and TRBJ2-7; weak D call: TRBD2 (5 bases). The CDR3 contains 13 residues. V lost 6 bases and J lost 10, with 22 bases in between. Germline values: CDR1 SQVTM, CDR2 ANQGSEA. CDR3 in amino acids: CSVGVASQEIQYF. The CDR3 bases are TGCAGCGTGGGAGTGGCTAGCCAAGAGATCCAGTACTTC.

This rearrangement joins TRBV28 to TRBJ1-2, with D possibly being TRBD1 (5 bases). Trimming stripped 8 bases from V and 7 bases from J, with 20 bases between. The CDR3 sequence is 14 residues long. Germline V gives CDR1 MDHEN, CDR2 SYDVKM. CDR3 DNA: TGTGCCAGCTGCGGGGACCCCAATTTTGGTGGCTACACCTTC. Its translation: CASCGDPNFGGYTF.

This clonotype was recorded a few times. This CDR3 is CASSSQAYEQYF. CDR3 coding DNA: TGTGCCAGCAGTTCCCAAGCCTACGAGCAGTACTTC. J is TRBJ2-7 and V is TRBV6-2 or TRBV6-3; no reliable D call. CDR3 size: 12 residues. Trimming cost V 4 bases and J 2 bases, with 6 bases left between them. Germline CDR1 reads MNHEY; CDR2 reads SVGEGT.

V usage is TRBV12-3 or TRBV12-4 and J usage is TRBJ2-1, with D possibly TRBD2 on 6 matching bases. This CDR3 region has 16 residues. With 5 bases removed from V and 4 bases from J, the gap between germline ends came to 18 bases. The CDR3 reads CASSLLAGRRYNEQFF. DNA for the CDR3: TGTGCCAGCAGTCTCCTAGCCGGGAGAAGGTACAATGAGCAGTTCTTC.

The chain is built from TRBV12-3 or TRBV12-4 and TRBJ2-3; 12 positions agree with TRBD2. V dropped 5 bases and J dropped 4; count of bases not matched to a gene: 4. CDR3 size: 15 residues. The CDR3 loop reads CASSPLAGGPDTQYF. DNA for the CDR3: TGTGCCAGCAGTCCCCTAGCGGGAGGGCCAGATACGCAGTATTTT.

This chain uses TRBV6-5 with TRBJ1-5; 9 bases map to TRBD1. Germline V gene lookup returns CDR1 MNHEY and CDR2 SVGAGI. V lost 6 bases to trimming and J lost 3 bases; unmatched junction nucleotides: 6. The CDR3 is made up of 15 amino acids. The CDR3 nucleotides read TGTGCCAGCAGACCCGGGACAGGGTTCAATCAGCCCCAGCATTTT. It codes for CASRPGTGFNQPQHF.

The rearrangement links TRBV7-9 to TRBJ2-5; D is undetermined. Judging by the DNA end, TRBJ2-7 fits better; the J call may be wrong. Germline V gene data show CDR1 as SEHNR and CDR2 as FQNEAQ (reference sequence). This CDR3 has 15 amino acids. The CDR3 nucleotides are TGTGCCAGCAGCTTTCGCCGGCAGAGTTCGGGCGAGCAGTACTTC. Protein product: CASSFRRQSSGEQYF.

This clonotype showed up just a few times. V gene TRBV9 combines with J gene TRBJ2-5, with 13 bases aligning to TRBD2. The CDR3 has 15 residues. V was clipped by 4 bases and J by 5 bases; unmatched bases: 5. Germline CDR1 SGDLS, CDR2 YYNGEE. CDR3 sequence (DNA): TGTGCCAGCAGCTCGGGACTAGCGGGACTGGAGACCCAGTACTTC. Its protein product is CASSSGLAGLETQYF.

This clonotype occurred a few times. The rearrangement joins TRBV29-1 to TRBJ2-4; 8 nucleotides agree with TRBD1. Germline V gene sequence: CDR1 SQVTM, CDR2 ANQGSEA. V dropped 0 bases and J dropped 11; count of bases not matched to a gene: 9. The CDR3 runs to 14 residues. The CDR3 spells CSVEETGAAFVQYF. CDR3 nucleotides: TGCAGCGTTGAAGAGACAGGGGCGGCTTTTGTTCAGTACTTC. Filled out from reference TRBV29-1 and TRBJ2-4, the complete variable domain reads SAVISQKPSRDICQRGTSLTIQCQVDSQVTMMFWYRQQPGQSLTLIATANQGSEATYESGFVIDKFPISRPNLTFSTLTVSNMSPEDSSIYLCSVEETGAAFVQYFGAGTRLSVL.

This clonotype was recorded only once. V gene TRBV11-2 combines with J gene TRBJ2-5; 12 bases fit TRBD1. J was trimmed by 4 bases and V by 6 bases; bases with no gene match: 9. The germline V gene has CDR1 SGHAT and CDR2 FQNNGV. The CDR3 consists of 16 residues. The CDR3 is CASSLSGTGGSETQYF. The DNA of the CDR3 is TGTGCCAGCAGTCTTTCCGGGACAGGGGGCTCAGAGACCCAGTACTTC.

This clonotype was counted only a few times. V and J are TRBV24-1 and TRBJ2-5; no firm D call. The germline V gene encodes CDR1 KGHDR and CDR2 SFDVKD. CDR3 length: 13 residues. V lost 4 bases and J 3 bases, leaving 8 bases between the germline ends. As DNA, the CDR3 is TGTGCCACCAGTGAAGCCCCGGAAGAGACCCAGTACTTC. Translated, it gives CATSEAPEETQYF.

With regard to this clonotype: Its ends do not fully match the called genes, so a read error is possible. The V call is TRBV10-3, the J call TRBJ2-3; D remains unclear. CDR1 is ENHRY, CDR2 SYGVKD, per germline. The length of the CDR3 is 12 residues. The CDR3 region is CAISVSSDTRYF. In DNA, the CDR3 is TGTGCCATCAGTGTTTCTTCAGATACGCGGTATTTT.

The CDR3 here is CASSTGPLGEQYF. The CDR3 DNA follows: TGTGCCAGCAGTACGGGGCCTTTAGGGGAGCAGTACTTC. V is TRBV27 and J is TRBJ2-7; D may match TRBD1 or TRBD2 (5 bases each). The germline gives CDR1 MNHEY, CDR2 SMNVEV (reference sequence). V lost 5 bases and J 7 bases, leaving 15 bases between the germline ends. The CDR3 contains 13 residues.

This clonotype has only a few counts. The chain combines TRBV7-7 with TRBJ2-5; 10 bases align to TRBD1. The CDR3 sequence is 16 residues long. The germline CDR1 and CDR2 sequences are SSHAT and FNYEAQ (reference sequence). The V segment lost 2 bases and the J segment 2 bases; nucleotides outside the gene matches: 5. This CDR3 is CASSLSGDRGQETQYF. CDR3 nucleotides: TGTGCCAGCAGCTTATCGGGGGACAGGGGTCAAGAGACCCAGTACTTC.

This clonotype has a handful of counts. V gene TRBV4-2 combines with J gene TRBJ1-1; 7 bases map to TRBD1. Per the germline V gene, CDR1 is LGHNA and CDR2 is YNFKEQ. The J segment lost 7 bases and the V segment lost 3 bases, leaving 8 bases of the junction unmatched. The CDR3 extends over 14 amino acids. CDR3 in amino acids: CASSQAGGGGEAFF. The CDR3 coding sequence is TGTGCCAGCAGCCAGGCAGGGGGTGGGGGTGAAGCTTTCTTT.

This rearrangement joins TRBV4-3 to TRBJ2-7; 8 nucleotides match TRBD2. This CDR3 comprises 15 residues. Germline values: CDR1 LGHNA, CDR2 YSLEER. The ends lost 4 bases at V and 2 bases at J; junction bases unmatched: 7. The CDR3 here is CASSRTSGSAYEQYF. The CDR3 bases are TGCGCCAGCAGCCGGACGAGCGGGAGCGCCTACGAGCAGTACTTC.

The chain carries TRBV4-1 and TRBJ2-1, with TRBD2 matching over 8 bases. Trimming took 1 base from V and 10 from J; bases not matched to a gene: 18. Germline lookup yields CDR1 MGHRA and CDR2 YSYEKL. The CDR3 runs 18 residues. CDR3: CASSQAPLPGLGAGEQFF. Here the CDR3 DNA reads TGCGCCAGCAGCCAAGCGCCTTTACCGGGACTAGGGGCTGGGGAGCAGTTCTTC.

This clonotype was recorded a few times. The chain uses TRBV20-1 and TRBJ2-3, with 14 bases that match TRBD2. The length of the CDR3 is 17 residues. Germline V lookup: CDR1 DFQATT, CDR2 SNEGSKA (reference sequence). J was trimmed by 11 bases and V by 0 bases; bases with no gene match: 13. In DNA, the CDR3 is TGCAGTGCTAGAGACCAACCGGGACTAGCGGGAGCCGGCGGGCAGTATTTT. Amino acids: CSARDQPGLAGAGGQYF.

V gene TRBV10-3 combines with J gene TRBJ2-4; D is possibly TRBD1 (6 bases). CDR3 length: 12 residues. Trimming cost V 6 bases and J 8 bases, with 11 bases left between them. The V gene's germline CDR1 is ENHRY and CDR2 SYGVKD. The CDR3 spells CAISFKGDIQYF. Here the CDR3 DNA reads TGTGCCATCAGCTTTAAGGGGGACATTCAGTACTTC.

This chain connects TRBV2 to TRBJ2-7; D gene unclear. Germline lookup yields CDR1 SNHLY and CDR2 FYNNEI. There are 14 residues in the CDR3. V was clipped by 1 base and J by 2 bases, with 9 bases between them. The CDR3 region is CASSEGIGPYEQYF. The CDR3 region has the DNA TGTGCCAGCAGTGAAGGAATAGGGCCCTACGAGCAGTACTTC.

Concerning this clonotype: Germline is not matched at one junction end, which may reflect a read error. In DNA form, the CDR3 reads TGCAGTGCTAGAGACCCGGCTGGAGATACGCGGTATTTT. Its translation: CSARDPAGDTRYF. This chain links TRBV20-1 with TRBJ2-3; no firm D call. Germline V gene lookup returns CDR1 DFQATT and CDR2 SNEGSKA (reference sequence). The CDR3 covers 13 residues.

This clonotype has only a few counts. The chain uses TRBV2 and TRBJ2-6, with D possibly being TRBD1 (6 bases). Germline V gene data show CDR1 as SNHLY and CDR2 as FYNNEI. The CDR3 has 16 amino acids. The germline V and J ends were trimmed by 7 bases and 0 bases, with 13 bases remaining between them. The CDR3 coding sequence is TGTGCCAGCACGAGACAGGCCCTCTCTGGGGCCAACGTCCTGACTTTC. Amino acids: CASTRQALSGANVLTF.

This clonotype has a single count. The chain combines TRBV9 with TRBJ2-7, with 11 nucleotides matching TRBD2. The CDR3 sequence is 14 residues long. Germline-derived CDR1 and CDR2 are SGDLS and YYNGEE. V trimming: 2 bases; J trimming: 6 bases; junction bases outside the gene matches: 4. The CDR3: CASSVLAGGGEQYF. The CDR3 DNA sequence: TGTGCCAGCAGCGTTCTAGCGGGAGGAGGCGAGCAGTACTTC. Full variable domain (outside the CDR3, taken from reference TRBV9 and TRBJ2-7): DSGVTQTPKHLITATGQRVTLRCSPRSGDLSVYWYQQSLDQGLQFLIQYYNGEERAKGNILERFSAQQFPDLHSELNLSSLELGDSALYFCASSVLAGGGEQYFGPGTRLTVT.

CDR3: CASRDGLAGSWNTQYF. CDR3 nucleotides: TGTGCCAGCAGGGACGGACTAGCGGGGAGTTGGAATACGCAGTATTTT. The chain recombines TRBV12-3 or TRBV12-4 with TRBJ2-3; TRBD2 aligns across 12 bases. This CDR3 is built from 16 residues. The V segment lost 6 bases and the J segment 7 bases; nucleotides outside the gene matches: 11.

This clonotype was counted a few times. The chain carries TRBV25-1 and TRBJ2-5, with 9 nucleotides matching TRBD1. This CDR3 is 14 amino acids long. Germline V gene data show CDR1 as MGHDK and CDR2 as SYGVNS. The V gene end was trimmed by 9 bases and the J gene end by 0 bases; junction bases not matched to a gene: 5. The CDR3 region has the DNA TGTGCCAGTCGGGACAGGGTAAACCAAGAGACCCAGTACTTC. Translating gives CASRDRVNQETQYF.

The genes are TRBV5-1 and TRBJ2-2; 8 bases fit TRBD2. V lost 1 base to trimming and J lost 4 bases; unmatched junction nucleotides: 3. The CDR3 spans 15 residues. Germline loops: CDR1 SGHRS, CDR2 YFSETQ. The DNA of the CDR3 is TGCGCCAGCAGCTTGACTAGCGGCAGCACCGGGGAGCTGTTTTTT. Encoded protein: CASSLTSGSTGELFF. The variable domain in full, completed from reference TRBV5-1 and TRBJ2-2, reads KAGVTQTPRYLIKTRGQQVTLSCSPISGHRSVSWYQQTPGQGLQFLFEYFSETQRNKGNFPGRFSGRQFSNSRSEMNVSTLELGDSALYLCASSLTSGSTGELFFGEGSRLTVL.

V is TRBV12-3 or TRBV12-4 and J is TRBJ2-4, with 7 bases matching TRBD2. The CDR3 sequence is 14 residues long. Trimming cost V 0 bases and J 6 bases; bases outside gene matches: 2. Written as DNA, the CDR3 is TGTGCCAGCAGTTTAGCGGGAGGGGCAAACATTCAGTACTTC. Protein: CASSLAGGANIQYF.